The 30 T cell receptor beta chains below were found in one sample sequenced in a study of metastatic and nonmetastatic thyroid tumors. Patients underwent thyroid surgery, and none had received any treatment before it. TCRdb reanalyzed the PCR reads via MiXCR. The data show some 20,000 clones, around 34% seen once. The sequenced material came from tumor tissue. All receptors come from a female donor with papillary thyroid cancer or a benign thyroid nodule (not recorded which). Some clones in this sample may be carry-over from other donors' samples.

The chain has TRBV9 and TRBJ1-2; D gene unclear. The CDR3 has 13 residues. V was shortened by 0 bases and J by 3 bases, with 6 bases between the two germline ends. The germline V gene encodes CDR1 SGDLS and CDR2 YYNGEE. As DNA, the CDR3 is TGTGCCAGCAGCGTAGAGGCGGACTATGGCTACACCTTC. Amino acids: CASSVEADYGYTF.

This clone was detected only a few times. CDR3 coding DNA: TGCAGTGCTAGAGAGGGTAGCGGGAGCTCCTACGAGCAGTACTTC. Its translation: CSAREGSGSSYEQYF. This rearrangement joins TRBV20-1 to TRBJ2-7; 9 bases are a match to TRBD2. The CDR3 is 15 amino acids. Germline CDR1 is DFQATT and CDR2 is SNEGSKA (reference sequence). The ends lost 0 bases at V and 0 bases at J; junction bases unmatched: 3.

The V and J genes are TRBV28 and TRBJ1-5, with D perhaps TRBD1 (6 bases). CDR1 is MDHEN and CDR2 is SYDVKM in the germline V gene. This CDR3 region has 14 residues. V lost 9 bases and J 0 bases, leaving 12 bases between the germline ends. CDR3: CASKGGNSNQPQHF. The CDR3 DNA sequence: TGTGCCAGTAAGGGGGGCAATAGCAATCAGCCCCAGCATTTT.

This clone came up a few times. The CDR3 DNA follows: TGTGCCAGCAGTGAATGGGGGACGGGGGGTGAGCAGTTCTTC. Its protein product is CASSEWGTGGEQFF. V gene TRBV2 combines with J gene TRBJ2-1; 7 nucleotides align to TRBD2. This CDR3 has 14 residues. The germline gives CDR1 SNHLY, CDR2 FYNNEI. J lost 9 bases, V lost 2 bases, and 7 bases had no gene match.

The chain recombines TRBV5-1 with TRBJ1-1, with no clear D. The CDR3 has 14 amino acids. Germline V gives CDR1 SGHRS, CDR2 YFSETQ. V was clipped by 3 bases and J by 4 bases, with 13 bases between them. Written as DNA, the CDR3 is TGCGCCAGCAGCTCGTTAACCCGGGTCACTGAAGCTTTCTTT. It specifies CASSSLTRVTEAFF.

The chain uses TRBV10-3 and TRBJ1-5, with a possible D match to TRBD1 (5 bases). Germline loops: CDR1 ENHRY, CDR2 SYGVKD. The CDR3 runs 14 residues. Trimming shortened V by 4 bases and J by 1 base, and 8 bases separated the two germline ends. The CDR3 coding sequence is TGTGCCATCAGTGGGGGCGCGAGCAATCAGCCCCAGCATTTT. Translating gives CAISGGASNQPQHF.

This clone has only a few counts. This chain connects TRBV6-1 to TRBJ1-3; D is unclear. V was shortened by 9 bases and J by 2 bases, with 11 bases between the two germline ends. Germline-derived CDR1 and CDR2 are MNHNS and SASEGT. This CDR3 comprises 13 residues. As DNA, the CDR3 is TGTGCCAGTCCTGGGGAAGCTGGAAACACCATATATTTT. It translates to CASPGEAGNTIYF.

This clone was detected only once. The V call is TRBV20-1, the J call TRBJ1-2; 9 positions agree with TRBD1. V lost 1 base and J lost 7; bases outside the gene matches: 13. This CDR3 comprises 16 residues. The germline gives CDR1 DFQATT, CDR2 SNEGSKA (reference sequence). CDR3 in amino acids: CSARVSGTGRIGGYTF. The DNA for the CDR3 is TGCAGTGCTAGAGTTTCCGGGACAGGGAGGATAGGTGGCTACACCTTC.

This chain connects TRBV18 to TRBJ2-7, with D possibly TRBD1 on 6 matching bases. The CDR3 runs 12 residues. Germline values: CDR1 KGHSH, CDR2 LQKENI. Trimming took off 2 bases at V and 6 bases at J, with 8 bases between the two ends. The CDR3, as DNA: TGTGCCAGCTCACCAAGCAGGGGCGAGCAGTACTTC. Amino acid sequence: CASSPSRGEQYF. Full variable domain (missing parts from reference TRBV18 and TRBJ2-7): NAGVMQNPRHLVRRRGQEARLRCSPMKGHSHVYWYRQLPEEGLKFMVYLQKENIIDESGMPKERFSAEFPKEGPSILRIQQVVRGDSAAYFCASSPSRGEQYFGPGTRLTVT.

This clone came up a few times. The chain carries TRBV12-3 or TRBV12-4 and TRBJ1-2, with 9 positions matching TRBD1. After removal of 6 bases from V and 6 bases from J, the junction contained 5 bases not matched to a gene. The CDR3 is 13 amino acids. The CDR3 protein is CASRQGTGNGYTF. The CDR3 bases are TGTGCCAGCAGACAAGGGACAGGGAATGGCTACACCTTC.

This chain joins TRBV4-3 and TRBJ1-5; D call uncertain. Trimming cost V 0 bases and J 8 bases, with 5 bases left between them. Germline CDR1 is LGHNA and CDR2 is YSLEER. There are 12 residues in the CDR3. CDR3 region: CASSQEWEPQHF. Written as DNA, the CDR3 is TGCGCCAGCAGCCAAGAATGGGAGCCCCAGCATTTT.

The chain carries TRBV6-5 and TRBJ2-2; D call uncertain. The ends were cut back, 1 base at V and 7 bases at J, with 16 bases in the middle. Germline loops: CDR1 MNHEY, CDR2 SVGAGI. The CDR3 spans 16 residues. This CDR3 reads CASSYWLRAAFGELFF. As DNA, the CDR3 is TGTGCCAGCAGTTACTGGCTTAGGGCTGCTTTCGGGGAGCTGTTTTTT.

This clone was seen only a few times. The chain carries TRBV6-1 and TRBJ2-7; no reliable D call. The V end was cut by 6 bases, the J end by 3 bases, with 6 bases between. CDR1 and CDR2 (germline): MNHNS, SASEGT. This CDR3 is built from 11 residues. The CDR3 DNA reads as TGTGCCAGCAGGGAGCACTACGAGCAGTACTTC. Encoded protein: CASREHYEQYF.

The chain combines TRBV27 with TRBJ1-2; 9 positions match TRBD1. With 6 bases clipped from V and 6 bases from J, the junction kept 5 bases outside the gene matches. CDR1 and CDR2 (germline): MNHEY, SMNVEV (reference sequence). This CDR3 spans 13 amino acids. CDR3 sequence: CASRDDRGNGYTF. The DNA of the CDR3 is TGTGCCAGCAGGGATGACAGGGGGAATGGCTACACCTTC.

This clone came up a few times. The DNA of the CDR3 is TGTGCCAGCAGTTATGGAGGGACGATCTCTGGGGCCAACGTCCTGACTTTC. Protein: CASSYGGTISGANVLTF. The chain has TRBV6-2 or TRBV6-3 and TRBJ2-6; the D gene is possibly TRBD2 (6 bases). The CDR3 length is 17 residues. V lost 3 bases and J 0 bases, leaving 12 bases between the germline ends. Germline loops: CDR1 MNHEY, CDR2 SVGEGT.

This clone was counted a few times. This may be a read error: a much more frequent sequence differs by one nucleotide. The chain has TRBV4-2 and TRBJ2-1; tentative D call: TRBD2 (5 bases). The V gene lost 5 bases and the J gene lost 4 bases, with 18 bases spanning the gap. CDR1 is LGHNA, CDR2 YNFKEQ, per germline. The CDR3 is made up of 16 amino acids. The CDR3 region has the DNA TGTGCCAGCAGCGCCCGGACTGGCAGAGAATACAATGAGCAGTTCTTC. Encoded protein: CASSARTGREYNEQFF.

This clone came up a few times. The CDR3 spells CASSQNFGSSYEQYF. CDR3 DNA: TGTGCCAGCAGCCAAAACTTCGGTAGCTCCTACGAGCAGTACTTC. The chain carries TRBV6-4 and TRBJ2-7; D is ambiguous. Trimming removed 6 bases at V and 0 bases at J, with 15 bases between. This CDR3 is 15 amino acids long. CDR1 is MRHNA, CDR2 SNTAGT, per germline.

The J gene is TRBJ2-2, the V gene TRBV18; 11 positions agree with TRBD2. This CDR3 comprises 16 residues. Germline-derived CDR1 and CDR2 are KGHSH and LQKENI. The trim removed 0 bases at V and 6 bases at J, leaving 3 bases unmatched. Here the CDR3 DNA reads TGTGCCAGCTCACCACCGACTAGCGGGATGGCCGGGGAGCTGTTTTTT. Residues: CASSPPTSGMAGELFF.

The chain carries TRBV11-2 and TRBJ1-5; 9 bases are a match to TRBD1. The CDR3 contains 15 residues. The V and J ends lost 3 bases and 5 bases, in that order; junction bases with no gene match: 5. Germline CDR1 SGHAT, CDR2 FQNNGV. This CDR3 is CASSFRTGDDQPQHF. The CDR3 DNA reads TGTGCCAGCAGCTTCCGGACAGGGGATGATCAGCCCCAGCATTTT.

The chain carries TRBV6-2 or TRBV6-3 and TRBJ2-7; tentatively, D is TRBD1 or TRBD2 (7 bases each). Germline V gene data show CDR1 as MNHEY and CDR2 as SVGEGT. Trimming cost V 2 bases and J 2 bases, with 13 bases left between them. The length of the CDR3 is 15 residues. CDR3 bases: TGTGCCAGCAGTTACGGGAGGGGGCAGACCTACGAGCAGTACTTC. It is translated as CASSYGRGQTYEQYF.

The chain couples TRBV5-1 to TRBJ1-2, with a tentative D call TRBD1 (5 bases). From germline, CDR1 is SGHRS and CDR2 YFSETQ. The V end lost 1 base, the J end lost 2 bases, and 9 bases lay between the germline ends. This CDR3 is built from 14 residues. DNA of the CDR3: TGCGCCAGCAGCTTGCGGGACGGGAACTATGGCTACACCTTC. It codes for CASSLRDGNYGYTF.

The V and J genes are TRBV5-8 and TRBJ1-2; perhaps TRBD1 as D (6 bases). V was shortened by 2 bases and J by 4 bases, with 15 bases between the two germline ends. CDR1 SGHTS and CDR2 YDEGEE come from the germline V gene. CDR3 size: 15 residues. The CDR3 protein is CASSFMTGQPYGYTF. The CDR3, as DNA: TGTGCCAGCAGCTTTATGACCGGACAGCCCTATGGCTACACCTTC. Together with reference TRBV5-8 and TRBJ1-2, the CDR3 gives the full variable domain: EAGVTQSPTHLIKTRGQQATLRCSPISGHTSVYWYQQALGLGLQFLLWYDEGEERNRGNFPPRFSGRQFPNYSSELNVNALELEDSALYLCASSFMTGQPYGYTFGSGTRLTVV.

This clone has only a few counts. The J gene is TRBJ1-1, the V gene TRBV6-6; D gene unclear. Germline CDR1 MNHNY, CDR2 SVGAGI (reference sequence). V lost 2 bases, J lost 1 base, and 8 bases lay in between. The length of the CDR3 is 14 residues. CDR3: CASSYGGTNTEAFF. CDR3 nucleotide sequence: TGTGCCAGCAGTTACGGCGGAACGAACACTGAAGCTTTCTTT.

This chain links TRBV11-2 with TRBJ2-7; 7 bases match TRBD1. CDR1 SGHAT and CDR2 FQNNGV come from the germline V gene. The CDR3 is 15 amino acids. The V segment lost 4 bases and the J segment 2 bases; nucleotides outside the gene matches: 8. The CDR3 nucleotides read TGTGCCAGCAGCTCTACAGGGGAAACTGCCTACGAGCAGTACTTC. The encoded protein is CASSSTGETAYEQYF. Using reference TRBV11-2 and TRBJ2-7 for the parts outside the CDR3, the full variable domain is EAGVAQSPRYKIIEKRQSVAFWCNPISGHATLYWYQQILGQGPKLLIQFQNNGVVDDSQLPKDRFSAERLKGVDSTLKIQPAKLEDSAVYLCASSSTGETAYEQYFGPGTRLTVT.

The genes are TRBV5-1 and TRBJ1-1, with no clear D. Germline-derived CDR1 and CDR2 are SGHRS and YFSETQ. Trimming took off 3 bases at V and 5 bases at J, with 11 bases between the two ends. CDR3 length equals 13 residues. The CDR3 spells CASSWNSGTEAFF. The DNA for the CDR3 is TGCGCCAGCAGCTGGAATTCCGGGACTGAAGCTTTCTTT.

This clone showed up just a few times. Other DNA sequences in this sample translate to the same CDR3. The V and J genes are TRBV6-2 or TRBV6-3 and TRBJ2-1, with 11 bases identical to TRBD2. Germline V gene data show CDR1 as MNHEY and CDR2 as SVGEGT. V lost 0 bases, J lost 5 bases, and 3 bases stayed unmatched. The CDR3 contains 16 residues. CDR3 in DNA: TGTGCCAGCAGTTACTCACTAGCGGGAGTAAACAATGAGCAGTTCTTC. This codes for CASSYSLAGVNNEQFF.

The chain has TRBV27 and TRBJ2-2; no clear D. The V end was cut by 6 bases, the J end by 0 bases, with 17 bases between. Germline CDR1 and CDR2: MNHEY and SMNVEV (reference sequence). The CDR3 loop spans 17 amino acids. In DNA, the CDR3 is TGTGCCAGCAGCCAGGCCCTCCACCTTTCGAACACCGGGGAGCTGTTTTTT. This encodes CASSQALHLSNTGELFF.

The chain links TRBV6-5 to TRBJ1-6, with D possibly TRBD1 on 6 matching bases. Germline-derived CDR1 and CDR2 are MNHEY and SVGAGI. V lost 3 bases and J lost 8, with 11 bases in between. The CDR3 extends over 14 amino acids. In nucleotides, the CDR3 is TGTGCCAGCAGTTATGTCAGGGGAGATTCACCCCTCCACTTT. It encodes CASSYVRGDSPLHF.

This clone showed up just once. The V gene is TRBV5-1, the J gene TRBJ2-1; the match to TRBD2 covers 11 bases. The germline gives CDR1 SGHRS, CDR2 YFSETQ. V lost 9 bases, J lost 5 bases, and 16 bases stayed unmatched. The CDR3 has 17 amino acids. CDR3 protein: CATNPGTSGFQDNEQFF. DNA for the CDR3: TGCGCCACCAACCCCGGGACTAGCGGTTTTCAGGACAATGAGCAGTTCTTC. Combining the CDR3 with reference TRBV5-1 and TRBJ2-1 gives the whole variable domain KAGVTQTPRYLIKTRGQQVTLSCSPISGHRSVSWYQQTPGQGLQFLFEYFSETQRNKGNFPGRFSGRQFSNSRSEMNVSTLELGDSALYLCATNPGTSGFQDNEQFFGPGTRLTVL.

The rearrangement links TRBV11-2 to TRBJ2-1, with D unclear. The germline V and J ends were trimmed by 1 base and 13 bases, with 8 bases remaining between them. The germline V gene encodes CDR1 SGHAT and CDR2 FQNNGV. The CDR3 sequence is 11 residues long. As DNA, the CDR3 is TGTGCCAGCAGCTTAGCAGTCGTTCAGTTCTTC. Encoded protein: CASSLAVVQFF.